These 3 T cell receptor beta chains share one sample of origin, sequenced in a study of control samples from healthy donors and cancer patients. Libraries were prepared by immunoSEQ multiplex PCR; TCRdb keeps only in-frame clonotypes and omits some of them. The sample records around 100,000 clones, approximately 84% being singletons. The sample consisted of blood. The receptors were gathered from a woman aged 50 to 60 in good health.

The J gene is TRBJ1-5, the V gene TRBV15, with D unresolved. Germline values: CDR1 LNHNV, CDR2 YYDKDF (reference sequence). Trimming took off 5 bases at V and 5 bases at J, with 16 bases between the two ends. The CDR3 extends over 15 amino acids. The DNA of the CDR3 is TGTGCCACCAGCCCCCCGGGAGGGAACTATCAGCCCCAGCATTTT. It is translated as CATSPPGGNYQPQHF.

The chain is built from TRBV5-1 and TRBJ1-2; maybe TRBD1 (5 bases). This CDR3 comprises 14 residues. Trimming stripped 0 bases from V and 7 bases from J, with 13 bases between. Germline CDR1 SGHRS, CDR2 YFSETQ. CDR3 amino acids: CASSLDGGVGGYTF. DNA for the CDR3: TGCGCCAGCAGCTTGGACGGGGGGGTCGGTGGCTACACCTTC.

This chain joins TRBV27 and TRBJ2-1; TRBD2 aligns across 9 bases. This CDR3 has 14 residues. Trimming at V came to 2 bases and at J to 5 bases, leaving 1 base not matched to a gene. Germline V gene data show CDR1 as MNHEY and CDR2 as SMNVEV (reference sequence). Here the CDR3 reads CASSLAGGDNEQFF. The CDR3 DNA reads as TGTGCCAGCAGTTTAGCGGGGGGGGACAATGAGCAGTTCTTC.